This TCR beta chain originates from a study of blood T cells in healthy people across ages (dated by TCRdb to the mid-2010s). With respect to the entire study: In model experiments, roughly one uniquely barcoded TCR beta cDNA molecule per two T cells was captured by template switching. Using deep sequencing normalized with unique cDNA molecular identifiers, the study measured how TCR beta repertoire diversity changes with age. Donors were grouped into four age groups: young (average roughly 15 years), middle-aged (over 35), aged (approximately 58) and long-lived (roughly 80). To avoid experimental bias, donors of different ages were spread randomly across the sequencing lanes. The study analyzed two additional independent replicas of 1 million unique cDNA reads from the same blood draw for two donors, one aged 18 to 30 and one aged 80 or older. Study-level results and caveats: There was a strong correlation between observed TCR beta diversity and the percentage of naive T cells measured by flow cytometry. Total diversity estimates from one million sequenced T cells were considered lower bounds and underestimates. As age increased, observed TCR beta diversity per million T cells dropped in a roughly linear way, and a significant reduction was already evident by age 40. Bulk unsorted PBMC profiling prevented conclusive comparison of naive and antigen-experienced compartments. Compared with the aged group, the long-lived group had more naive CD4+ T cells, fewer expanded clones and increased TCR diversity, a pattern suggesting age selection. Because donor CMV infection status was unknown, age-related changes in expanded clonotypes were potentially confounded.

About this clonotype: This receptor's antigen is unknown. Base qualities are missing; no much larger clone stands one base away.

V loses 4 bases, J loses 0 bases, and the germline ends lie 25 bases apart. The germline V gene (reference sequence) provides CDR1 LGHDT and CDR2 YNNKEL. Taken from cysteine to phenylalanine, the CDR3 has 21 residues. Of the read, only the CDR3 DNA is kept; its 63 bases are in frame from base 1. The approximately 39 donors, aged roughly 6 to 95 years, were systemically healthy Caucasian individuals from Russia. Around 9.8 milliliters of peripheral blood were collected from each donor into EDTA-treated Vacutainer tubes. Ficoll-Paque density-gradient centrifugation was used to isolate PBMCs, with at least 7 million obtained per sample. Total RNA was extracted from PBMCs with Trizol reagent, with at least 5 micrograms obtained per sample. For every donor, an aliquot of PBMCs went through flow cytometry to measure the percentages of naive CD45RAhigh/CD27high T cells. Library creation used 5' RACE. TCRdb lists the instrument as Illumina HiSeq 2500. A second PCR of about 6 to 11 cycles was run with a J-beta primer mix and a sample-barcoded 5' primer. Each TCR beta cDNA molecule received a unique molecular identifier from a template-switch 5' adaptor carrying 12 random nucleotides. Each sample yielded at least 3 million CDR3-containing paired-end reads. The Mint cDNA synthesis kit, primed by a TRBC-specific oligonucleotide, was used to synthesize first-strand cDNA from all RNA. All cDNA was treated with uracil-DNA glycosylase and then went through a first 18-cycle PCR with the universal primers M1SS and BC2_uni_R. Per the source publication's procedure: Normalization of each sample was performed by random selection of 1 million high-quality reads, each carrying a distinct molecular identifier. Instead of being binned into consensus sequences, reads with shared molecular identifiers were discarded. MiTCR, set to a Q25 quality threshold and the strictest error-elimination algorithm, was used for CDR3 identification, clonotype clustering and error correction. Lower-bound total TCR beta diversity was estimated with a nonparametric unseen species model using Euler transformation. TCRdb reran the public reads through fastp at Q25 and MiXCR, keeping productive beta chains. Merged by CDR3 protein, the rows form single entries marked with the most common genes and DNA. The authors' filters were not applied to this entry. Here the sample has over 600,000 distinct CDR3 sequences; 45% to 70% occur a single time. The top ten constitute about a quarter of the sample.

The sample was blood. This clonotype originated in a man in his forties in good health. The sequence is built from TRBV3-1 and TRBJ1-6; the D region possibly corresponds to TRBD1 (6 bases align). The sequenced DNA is TGTGCCAGCAGCCCCCCAGAGGGACACACCTGGGGAGACTCCTATAATTCACCCCTCCACTTT. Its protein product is CASSPPEGHTWGDSYNSPLHF.